A single sample is the source of the 24 T cell receptor beta chains below, sequenced in a study of cytomegalovirus exposure and HLA in healthy donors. The primer mix had 60 Vbeta and 13 Jbeta primers. Method: immunoSEQ multiplex PCR; TCRdb's copy keeps in-frame clones and lacks some. The sample records around 150,000 clones, over 70% being singletons. Input material: PBMCs. Receptors originate from a man between 35 and 55 years old in good health and CMV-seropositive.

V is TRBV7-9 and J is TRBJ2-5, with 7 bases matching TRBD2. With V trimmed by 5 bases and J by 4 bases, 16 bases remained unmatched. The germline gives CDR1 SEHNR, CDR2 FQNEAQ (reference sequence). The CDR3 is 17 residues long. The CDR3 DNA reads TGTGCCAGCAGCACTACTCGGGGGGTCTCGCTTAGAGAGACCCAGTACTTC. Translation: CASSTTRGVSLRETQYF. Full variable domain (missing parts from reference TRBV7-9 and TRBJ2-5): DTGVSQNPRHKITKRGQNVTFRCDPISEHNRLYWYRQTLGQGPEFLTYFQNEAQLEKSRLLSDRFSAERPKGSFSTLEIQRTEQGDSAMYLCASSTTRGVSLRETQYFGPGTRLLVL.

The chain links TRBV7-2 to TRBJ2-2, with TRBD1 matching over 7 bases. Germline trimming cut 5 bases from V and 5 bases from J; bases unmatched to any gene: 8. This CDR3 contains 15 residues. Germline V CDR1 and CDR2: SGHTA, FQGNSA. CDR3 in DNA: TGTGCCAGCAGCACCCGACAGGGATCGACCGGGGAGCTGTTTTTT. Translating gives CASSTRQGSTGELFF.

This clone showed up many times. This sequence joins TRBV2 and TRBJ1-1; 8 positions agree with TRBD1. This CDR3 has 13 residues. Germline V gene data show CDR1 as SNHLY and CDR2 as FYNNEI. Unmatched junction bases numbered 4, after V lost 5 bases and J lost 5 bases. The CDR3 bases are TGTGCCAGCAGTCTACAGGGGGGGACTGAAGCTTTCTTT. Translated, it gives CASSLQGGTEAFF.

DNA of the CDR3: TGTGCCAGCGAGGCTCCCCCGGGTGGCGGTTTCGAGACCCAGTACTTC. Its protein product is CASEAPPGGGFETQYF. V usage is TRBV7-8 and J usage is TRBJ2-5, with D uncertain. With 8 bases removed from V and 5 bases from J, the gap between germline ends came to 24 bases. The CDR3 totals 16 residues. Germline loops: CDR1 SGHVS, CDR2 FQNEAQ.

V is TRBV27 and J is TRBJ2-7; possible D gene TRBD1, 8 bases. Germline CDR1 is MNHEY and CDR2 is SMNVEV (reference sequence). The CDR3 length is 16 residues. The germline V and J ends were trimmed by 5 bases and 7 bases, with 24 bases remaining between them. The CDR3 region has the DNA TGTGCCAGCAGTCCGTGGACAGGGAGGGGTATAGGGGAGCAGTACTTC. It yields the protein CASSPWTGRGIGEQYF.

The chain uses TRBV7-2 and TRBJ1-1, with D perhaps TRBD1 (6 bases). Per the germline V gene, CDR1 is SGHTA and CDR2 is FQGNSA. The CDR3 extends over 14 amino acids. The V end lost 4 bases, the J end lost 4 bases, and 13 bases lay between the germline ends. The CDR3: CASSSSTGGTEAFF. Here the CDR3 DNA reads TGTGCCAGCAGCTCGTCGACAGGAGGCACTGAAGCTTTCTTT.

CDR3 sequence reads: CASSFRTSSLVDTQYF. In nucleotides, the CDR3 is TGTGCCAGCAGCTTTAGGACTAGTAGTCTGGTGGATACGCAGTATTTT. The gene calls are TRBV2 and TRBJ2-3; 7 bases agree with TRBD2. The germline V gene has CDR1 SNHLY and CDR2 FYNNEI. Trimming removed 6 bases from V and 6 bases from J; junction bases left unmatched: 15. This CDR3 is built from 16 residues.

CDR3: CASSLTLGEEKLFF. The CDR3 DNA reads as TGTGCCAGCAGCTTGACCCTGGGAGAGGAAAAACTGTTTTTT. The chain uses TRBV5-6 and TRBJ1-4; D is uncertain. The CDR3 covers 14 residues. V gave up 1 base and J gave up 8 bases, with 12 bases separating them. The germline gives CDR1 SGHDT, CDR2 YYEEEE.

This chain connects TRBV19 to TRBJ1-5; 12 nucleotides line up with TRBD1. In germline, CDR1 is LNHDA, CDR2 SQIVND (reference sequence). After removal of 7 bases from V and 1 base from J, the junction contained 20 bases not matched to a gene. The CDR3 is made up of 21 amino acids. The CDR3 region is CASTLGRSSGQGAQSNQPQHF. CDR3 DNA sequence: TGTGCCAGTACCCTAGGGAGGAGCTCGGGACAGGGGGCACAGAGCAATCAGCCCCAGCATTTT.

The chain is built from TRBV10-1 and TRBJ2-1, with a possible D match to TRBD2 (6 bases). The CDR3 sequence is 17 residues long. Trimming left V 5 bases short and J 0 bases short, with 17 bases between. In germline, CDR1 is WNHNN, CDR2 SYGVQD (reference sequence). In nucleotides, the CDR3 is TGCGCCAGCAGTAAGGCCGCGACTAGGAGCTCCTACAATGAGCAGTTCTTC. Protein sequence: CASSKAATRSSYNEQFF.

The V and J genes are TRBV4-3 and TRBJ2-7, with 8 bases identical to TRBD2. The CDR3 is 16 residues long. The germline V gene has CDR1 LGHNA and CDR2 YSLEER. V lost 0 bases, J lost 4 bases, and 8 bases stayed unmatched. CDR3 protein: CASSQDEPAGVYEQYF. In nucleotides, the CDR3 is TGCGCCAGCAGCCAAGATGAGCCAGCGGGGGTTTACGAGCAGTACTTC.

The chain employs TRBV10-2 and TRBJ2-7, with D perhaps TRBD1 (5 bases). The CDR3 consists of 12 residues. Germline V gene lookup returns CDR1 WSHSY and CDR2 SAAADI. Trimming left V 11 bases short and J 4 bases short, with 15 bases between. This CDR3 is CACLQGRYEQYF. CDR3 nucleotides: TGCGCCTGTCTTCAGGGTCGGTACGAGCAGTACTTC.

V gene TRBV6-6 combines with J gene TRBJ1-1; D might be TRBD1 (6 bases). Germline CDR1 reads MNHNY; CDR2 reads SVGAGI (reference sequence). V was trimmed by 6 bases and J by 1 base, leaving 12 bases between them. The CDR3 is made up of 14 amino acids. CDR3 DNA: TGTGCCAGCAGCCCCCCGACAGGGAACACTGAAGCTTTCTTT. This translates into CASSPPTGNTEAFF.

This clone was counted between two and nine times. The chain carries TRBV7-3 and TRBJ2-1, with a possible D match to TRBD1 (5 bases). Per the germline V gene, CDR1 is SGHTA and CDR2 is FQGTGA. V gave up 5 bases and J gave up 8 bases, with 13 bases separating them. The CDR3 has 13 amino acids. CDR3 in amino acids: CASSPGGADEQFF. CDR3 sequence (DNA): TGTGCCAGCAGCCCAGGTGGGGCGGATGAGCAGTTCTTC.

The CDR3 is CSVEGQKETSEAFF. The CDR3 bases are TGCAGCGTTGAAGGACAGAAGGAGACCTCTGAAGCTTTCTTT. This chain joins TRBV29-1 and TRBJ1-1; D may be TRBD1 (5 bases). This CDR3 spans 14 amino acids. The ends were cut back, 1 base at V and 6 bases at J, with 15 bases in the middle. Germline V gives CDR1 SQVTM, CDR2 ANQGSEA.

Concerning this clone itself: The same CDR3 arises from other DNA sequences in this sample as well. This CDR3 reads CASSLGQFSPLHF. CDR3 DNA sequence: TGTGCCAGCAGTTTAGGACAGTTTTCCCCCCTCCACTTT. V is TRBV28 and J is TRBJ1-6, with D tentatively TRBD1 (6 bases). Germline CDR1 reads MDHEN; CDR2 reads SYDVKM. The CDR3 sequence is 13 residues long. The ends were cut back, 2 bases at V and 13 bases at J, with 12 bases in the middle.

The chain links TRBV5-1 to TRBJ2-7; 11 bases line up with TRBD1. There are 17 residues in the CDR3. With V trimmed by 3 bases and J by 2 bases, 10 bases remained unmatched. Germline V gene lookup returns CDR1 SGHRS and CDR2 YFSETQ. The CDR3 coding sequence is TGCGCCAGCAGCTCGGACAGGGGGCGCTCAAGACCCTACGAGCAGTACTTC. Residues: CASSSDRGRSRPYEQYF.

The chain combines TRBV7-9 with TRBJ2-1, with D perhaps TRBD1 (6 bases). CDR1 and CDR2 from the germline V gene are SEHNR and FQNEAQ (reference sequence). This CDR3 contains 15 residues. V was trimmed by 5 bases and J by 5 bases, leaving 16 bases between them. In DNA form, the CDR3 reads TGTGCCAGCAGCCCAGAGGGACACTTGAACAATGAGCAGTTCTTC. It yields the protein CASSPEGHLNNEQFF.

This chain joins TRBV9 and TRBJ2-5; 8 bases map to TRBD2. In germline, CDR1 is SGDLS, CDR2 YYNGEE. Trimming cost V 2 bases and J 0 bases; bases outside gene matches: 12. The CDR3 is 18 amino acids. The CDR3 here is CASSVSRLAGTNQETQYF. CDR3 nucleotides: TGTGCCAGCAGCGTTTCCCGCTTAGCGGGGACGAACCAAGAGACCCAGTACTTC. Combining the CDR3 with reference TRBV9 and TRBJ2-5 gives the whole variable domain DSGVTQTPKHLITATGQRVTLRCSPRSGDLSVYWYQQSLDQGLQFLIQYYNGEERAKGNILERFSAQQFPDLHSELNLSSLELGDSALYFCASSVSRLAGTNQETQYFGPGTRLLVL.

CDR3 residues: CASSPARQGVAFF. CDR3 nucleotide sequence: TGTGCCAGCAGCCCTGCCCGACAGGGGGTAGCTTTCTTT. The gene calls are TRBV7-9 and TRBJ1-1; 9 bases agree with TRBD1. V was clipped by 5 bases and J by 10 bases; unmatched bases: 8. The CDR3 is made up of 13 amino acids. The germline V gene encodes CDR1 SEHNR and CDR2 FQNEAQ (reference sequence).

This chain joins TRBV28 and TRBJ2-5; 7 bases map to TRBD2. The J call is uncertain, as TRBJ2-7 better fits the DNA end. Germline V gene sequence: CDR1 MDHEN, CDR2 SYDVKM. The CDR3 sequence is 12 residues long. This CDR3 is CATSSSGREQYF. DNA for the CDR3: TGTGCCACTTCGAGTAGCGGGCGCGAGCAGTACTTC.

The chain recombines TRBV18 with TRBJ1-5; TRBD1 agrees at 9 bases. V lost 8 bases to trimming and J lost 7 bases; unmatched junction nucleotides: 6. CDR3 size: 13 residues. The germline CDR1 and CDR2 sequences are KGHSH and LQKENI. CDR3 residues: CASRDRVGQPQHF. The CDR3 DNA reads as TGTGCCAGCCGGGACAGGGTAGGCCAGCCCCAGCATTTT.

J is TRBJ2-2 and V is TRBV27; maybe TRBD1 (7 bases). The V end was cut by 3 bases, the J end by 6 bases, with 17 bases between. Germline-derived CDR1 and CDR2 are MNHEY and SMNVEV (reference sequence). This CDR3 spans 16 amino acids. This CDR3 is CASSFPRGRFPGELFF. The CDR3 DNA reads as TGTGCCAGCAGTTTTCCCAGGGGGAGGTTTCCCGGGGAGCTGTTTTTT.

This rearrangement joins TRBV19 to TRBJ1-5; 7 bases are a match to TRBD1. J was trimmed by 5 bases and V by 0 bases; bases with no gene match: 4. From germline, CDR1 is LNHDA and CDR2 SQIVND (reference sequence). This CDR3 has 15 residues. Here the CDR3 DNA reads TGTGCCAGTAGTATAGAAAGCAGGGGGGATCAGCCCCAGCATTTT. Protein product: CASSIESRGDQPQHF. Based on the CDR3 plus reference TRBV19 and TRBJ1-5, the full variable domain is DGGITQSPKYLFRKEGQNVTLSCEQNLNHDAMYWYRQDPGQGLRLIYYSQIVNDFQKGDIAEGYSVSREKKESFPLTVTSAQKNPTAFYLCASSIESRGDQPQHFGDGTRLSIL.